This passage covers 2 T cell receptor beta chains from one sample sequenced in a study of shared clonotypes between healthy human individuals. TCRdb's table, derived via immunoSEQ multiplex PCR, lists solely in-frame clones and lacks some. The data show roughly 2 million clones, 90% to 96% seen once. Sequencing was done on a sample of naive CD4+ T cells sorted from blood. Indicated subset: CD45RA+ positively selected. The receptors derive from a man between 18 and 35 years old in good health.

The chain recombines TRBV5-4 with TRBJ1-1; possible D gene TRBD1, 5 bases. Trimming removed 0 bases from V and 4 bases from J, with 7 bases in between. CDR1 is SGHNT and CDR2 is YYREEE in the germline V gene (reference sequence). The CDR3 covers 13 residues. CDR3 nucleotide sequence: TGTGCCAGCAGCTTGGCGGGGGTCACTGAAGCTTTCTTT. This translates into CASSLAGVTEAFF.

Here the CDR3 reads CASSRPGHSPYEQYF. In DNA, the CDR3 is TGTGCCAGCAGTCGACCGGGACACTCACCCTACGAGCAGTACTTC. J is TRBJ2-7 and V is TRBV6-5; D may be TRBD1 (6 bases). Germline V gives CDR1 MNHEY, CDR2 SVGAGI. The CDR3 is 15 amino acids. The V end was cut by 5 bases, the J end by 2 bases, with 16 bases between.